This T cell receptor (beta chain) was sequenced for a study of T cell responses to AZD1222 COVID-19 vaccine (dated by TCRdb to 2020 to 2023). Study-wide context: Because spike-specific TCR depth and breadth did not differ between the two schedules, AZD1222 recipients who got a second dose at roughly 4 weeks were pooled with those who got a second dose at roughly 12 weeks. TCR sequencing covered fewer than 250 trial participants: 207 given two doses of AZD1222 and around 26 given two doses of MenACWY control vaccine. Trial participants were enrolled by age into subgroups of 18-55, 56-69 and 70-plus years, and roughly 150, 30 and 60 TCR-sequenced participants, respectively, were included in these subgroups.

General findings and caveats noted by the study authors: Because no day 14 peak-response samples were available, repertoires were characterized only after the peak T cell response. The vaccine-associated CD4 TCRs covered the entire spike protein, and the dominant responses fell in regions 160-218 and 743-854. In the small 56-69-year group, the increase in depth fell short of significance, most likely because of low power. Reportedly, close to half of the unique spike-specific TCRs recognized epitopes lying outside the regions that are mutated in the B.1.351 and B.1.1.7 variants. Most participants were white British and females outnumbered males, and the authors suggested that clonal diversity may have been underestimated. Conclusions about previously exposed vaccinees are limited because only six or seven AZD1222 recipients were SARS-CoV-2 seropositive at baseline. After two AZD1222 doses, spike-specific TCR breadth and depth were significantly higher than at day 0 and than in MenACWY recipients.

On this clone itself: What this receptor recognizes is not known. Base quality data are lacking; no much larger clone is found one base away.

V is clipped by 4 bases and J by 1 base, and the sequence between their germline boundaries is 8 bases long. For CDR1 and CDR2, the germline V gene lists KGHSH and LQKENI. From the cysteine up to the phenylalanine, the CDR3 has a length of 13 residues. Only CDR3 DNA remains: 39 bases, in frame from the first base. The CDR3 regions of human TCRbeta chains were subjected to immunosequencing. On the study's bioinformatics: TCRs in the repertoires were compared against a reference library of SARS-CoV-2-specific TCRs that had been generated with the MIRA antigen-specificity platform. Breadth was defined as the fraction of unique TCRs that were SARS-CoV-2-associated, and depth was defined as the fraction of total T cells that were SARS-CoV-2-associated. Using the MIRA data, every spike-specific TCR was mapped to the spike region that the TCR reacted to and assigned to either a CD4 or a CD8 class. Log10-transformed breadth and depth values were compared by one-way ANOVA with Sidak's multiple comparisons tests. TCRdb obtained this table from immuneACCESS and retained in-frame rearrangements with V and J assigned. These tables miss some clones; where compared with another copy, unresolved V genes account for less than half of the shortfall, and the remainder is unexplained. The V and J calls and the clone size are those of that table, but D and trimming were determined from the DNA. The sample table contains tens of thousands of clones; only one count was recorded for roughly 78% of them. 5.8% of the sample goes to the ten largest clones.

The sample's time point label, in plain terms: baseline before first vaccination. Samples from vaccinated people were obtained from the UK trials COV001 and COV002, which included a single-blind randomized controlled phase 2/3 trial of AZD1222 (ChAdOx1 nCoV-19) in healthy adults. Trial participant PBMC samples were collected at day 0 and day 28 after the second dose for TCRbeta chain sequencing. The material was peripheral blood, obtained on day 0 of AZD1222 vaccination. The clonotype comes from an adult in good health. Recombination connected TRBV18 to TRBJ2-7; TRBD1 is a possible D gene, resting on 5 matching bases. Read as DNA, the sequence is TGTGCCAGCTCACGCCAGGGTTCCTACGAGCAGTACTTC. Translated, it gives CASSRQGSYEQYF. The variable domain in full, with residues beyond the CDR3 obtained from the reference TRBV18 and TRBJ2-7 genes, is NAGVMQNPRHLVRRRGQEARLRCSPMKGHSHVYWYRQLPEEGLKFMVYLQKENIIDESGMPKERFSAEFPKEGPSILRIQQVVRGDSAAYFCASSRQGSYEQYFGPGTRLTVT.